This T cell receptor beta chain was found in a study of shared clonotypes between healthy human individuals. The CDR3 length is 15 residues. The germline V gene encodes CDR1 SGHRS and CDR2 YFSETQ. The J segment lost 7 bases and the V segment lost 0 bases, leaving 7 bases of the junction unmatched. Here immunoSEQ multiplex PCR was the method, and the copy in TCRdb shows in-frame clones only, minus some. The data show more than 850,000 clones, more than 75% seen once. This receptor was taken from a man aged 18 to 30 in good health. Some clones in this sample may be carry-over from other donors' samples. The rearrangement links TRBV5-1 to TRBJ1-2; TRBD1 aligns across 9 bases. Sequencing was carried out using memory CD4+ T cells from PBMCs. This sample's subset: CD45RA-negative fraction. CDR3 loop: CASSLAGDRDPGYTF. The CDR3 DNA reads TGCGCCAGCAGCTTGGCCGGGGACAGGGATCCTGGCTACACCTTC. The full variable domain, completed using reference TRBV5-1 and TRBJ1-2, is KAGVTQTPRYLIKTRGQQVTLSCSPISGHRSVSWYQQTPGQGLQFLFEYFSETQRNKGNFPGRFSGRQFSNSRSEMNVSTLELGDSALYLCASSLAGDRDPGYTFGSGTRLTVV.